One and the same sample provided the 19 T cell receptor beta chains below, sequenced in a study of blood T cell repertoires in COVID-19. Generated by immunoSEQ multiplex PCR, the TCRdb table keeps only in-frame clones and is missing some. In the table there are about 220,000 clones, approximately 90% of which are singletons. The sequenced sample was peripheral blood. The origin of the receptors is a man in his thirties or forties who had recovered from COVID-19.

V is TRBV19 and J is TRBJ1-5; 7 bases agree with TRBD1. The CDR3 has 15 amino acids. The V segment lost 7 bases and the J segment 5 bases; nucleotides outside the gene matches: 11. Germline CDR1 LNHDA, CDR2 SQIVND (reference sequence). CDR3 coding DNA: TGTGCCAGTACAAGGGGGCAGGTGTCCGATCAGCCCCAGCATTTT. It translates to CASTRGQVSDQPQHF.

As concerns this clone: This sample also contains other DNA sequences that code for the same CDR3. The genes are TRBV30 and TRBJ1-5; 7 bases match TRBD1. The CDR3 loop spans 13 amino acids. The trim removed 2 bases at V and 5 bases at J, leaving 3 bases unmatched. Germline values: CDR1 GTSNPN, CDR2 SVGIG (reference sequence). The CDR3 protein is CAWSLTGDQPQHF. The DNA for the CDR3 is TGTGCCTGGAGTCTAACAGGGGATCAGCCCCAGCATTTT.

This chain joins TRBV7-2 and TRBJ2-7; tentatively, D is TRBD2 (5 bases). Trimming pared 5 bases from V and 3 bases from J, leaving 11 bases between. The CDR3 length is 13 residues. Germline V gene lookup returns CDR1 SGHTA and CDR2 FQGNSA. This CDR3 is CASSARGVYEQYF. CDR3 sequence (DNA): TGTGCCAGCAGCGCCCGGGGTGTCTACGAGCAGTACTTC.

A remark on this clone: A read error may account for a junction end that differs from germline. The gene calls are TRBV6-4 and TRBJ1-1; 9 bases map to TRBD1. Germline loops: CDR1 MRHNA, CDR2 SNTAGT. The CDR3 spans 15 residues. The CDR3: CASSDGDGDRASAVF. DNA for the CDR3: TGTGCCAGCAGTGACGGGGACGGGGACAGGGCATCCGCTGTCTTT.

J is TRBJ1-4 and V is TRBV5-4, with 7 bases that match TRBD1. The CDR3 spans 14 residues. Germline-derived CDR1 and CDR2 are SGHNT and YYREEE (reference sequence). V gave up 3 bases and J gave up 8 bases; unmatched junction bases: 7. The CDR3 coding sequence is TGTGCCAGCAGCTCGGCTACAGGGGACGAAAAACTGTTTTTT. Protein: CASSSATGDEKLFF.

The rearrangement joins TRBV2 to TRBJ2-1, with TRBD2 identical over 13 bases. V lost 7 bases to trimming and J lost 9 bases; unmatched junction nucleotides: 9. Looked up from germline, CDR1 is SNHLY and CDR2 is FYNNEI. This CDR3 has 15 amino acids. The CDR3 is CASIALAGGRGEQFF. DNA of the CDR3: TGTGCCAGCATTGCACTAGCGGGGGGGCGAGGTGAGCAGTTCTTC.

This clone was detected only once. The CDR3 loop is CATSRDPRDNSPLHF. For the CDR3, the DNA is TGTGCCACCAGCAGAGATCCCAGGGATAATTCACCCCTCCACTTT. V usage is TRBV15 and J usage is TRBJ1-6, with D possibly matching TRBD1 (5 bases). CDR1 and CDR2 from the germline V gene are LNHNV and YYDKDF (reference sequence). This CDR3 comprises 15 residues. The V and J ends lost 0 bases and 5 bases respectively, with 8 bases between them.

CDR3 in DNA: TGTGCCAGTAGTATATCGACAGTTATTTATAATTCACCCCTCCACTTT. Protein product: CASSISTVIYNSPLHF. The rearrangement uses TRBV19 and TRBJ1-6; TRBD1 might be the D (5 bases). Trimming removed 2 bases at V and 4 bases at J, with 12 bases between. Germline loops: CDR1 LNHDA, CDR2 SQIVND (reference sequence). This CDR3 comprises 16 residues.

The CDR3 DNA follows: TGTGCCAGCAGCGCATCTCCAGCGGGGCTAGCGGGGGAAGCAGATACGCAGTATTTT. This sequence encodes CASSASPAGLAGEADTQYF. The chain combines TRBV9 with TRBJ2-3, with 10 positions matching TRBD2. From germline, CDR1 is SGDLS and CDR2 YYNGEE. This CDR3 is 19 amino acids long. The V and J ends lost 3 bases and 4 bases, in that order; junction bases with no gene match: 17.

This chain uses TRBV10-2 with TRBJ1-2; possibly TRBD1 for D (5 bases). V gave up 6 bases and J gave up 4 bases, with 12 bases separating them. The CDR3 spans 13 residues. Germline CDR1 WSHSY, CDR2 SAAADI. The CDR3 sequence: CASRARQIYGYTF. The CDR3 bases are TGCGCCAGCAGAGCAAGACAGATCTATGGCTACACCTTC.

This clone was seen just once. This chain uses TRBV11-2 with TRBJ1-3; D is possibly TRBD1 (5 bases). Germline assignment: CDR1 SGHAT and CDR2 FQNNGV. The germline V and J ends were trimmed by 5 bases and 0 bases, with 14 bases remaining between them. There are 16 residues in the CDR3. The CDR3 sequence: CASSLNGQSSGNTIYF. Written as DNA, the CDR3 is TGTGCCAGCAGCCTAAACGGACAAAGCTCTGGAAACACCATATATTTT. Based on the CDR3 plus reference TRBV11-2 and TRBJ1-3, the full variable domain is EAGVAQSPRYKIIEKRQSVAFWCNPISGHATLYWYQQILGQGPKLLIQFQNNGVVDDSQLPKDRFSAERLKGVDSTLKIQPAKLEDSAVYLCASSLNGQSSGNTIYFGEGSWLTVV.

This sequence joins TRBV6-1 and TRBJ2-7; 7 positions agree with TRBD2. Germline-derived CDR1 and CDR2 are MNHNS and SASEGT. After removal of 2 bases from V and 1 base from J, the junction contained 11 bases not matched to a gene. This CDR3 contains 17 residues. The CDR3 protein is CASSEPLGSSGSYEQYF. CDR3 nucleotide sequence: TGTGCCAGCAGTGAACCCCTCGGGAGTAGCGGGTCCTACGAGCAGTACTTC.

The chain has TRBV7-6 and TRBJ1-3; 9 bases are shared with TRBD1. The CDR3 is 17 amino acids. Germline values: CDR1 SGHVS, CDR2 FNYEAQ. V lost 5 bases and J lost 0; bases outside the gene matches: 8. CDR3 in DNA: TGTGCCAGCAGCCCCCGGACAGGGGTCGGCTCTGGAAACACCATATATTTT. As protein: CASSPRTGVGSGNTIYF. The full variable domain, completed using reference TRBV7-6 and TRBJ1-3, is GAGVSQSPRYKVTKRGQDVALRCDPISGHVSLYWYRQALGQGPEFLTYFNYEAQQDKSGLPNDRFSAERPEGSISTLTIQRTEQRDSAMYRCASSPRTGVGSGNTIYFGEGSWLTVV.

V gene TRBV12-5 combines with J gene TRBJ2-3; no clear D gene. There are 14 residues in the CDR3. CDR1 is LGHNT, CDR2 FRNRAP, per germline. V lost 6 bases, J lost 2 bases, and 12 bases lay in between. DNA of the CDR3: TGTGCTAGTGGCCCGCCCCTACCCACAGATACGCAGTATTTT. The encoded protein is CASGPPLPTDTQYF.

The chain couples TRBV5-6 to TRBJ2-3, with 14 bases fitting TRBD2. The CDR3 sequence is 18 residues long. After removal of 3 bases from V and 2 bases from J, the junction contained 8 bases not matched to a gene. Germline CDR1 SGHDT, CDR2 YYEEEE. CDR3 in amino acids: CASSSGLAGDPITDTQYF. CDR3 DNA: TGTGCCAGCAGCTCGGGACTAGCGGGGGACCCCATCACAGATACGCAGTATTTT.

This rearrangement joins TRBV15 to TRBJ1-6; tentatively, D is TRBD1 (5 bases). V was clipped by 0 bases and J by 12 bases, with 24 bases between them. Germline loops: CDR1 LNHNV, CDR2 YYDKDF (reference sequence). The CDR3 extends over 18 amino acids. The CDR3 protein is CATSRDQGRAKKGRPLHF. The CDR3 nucleotides are TGTGCCACCAGCAGAGATCAGGGCAGGGCCAAGAAGGGGCGACCCCTCCACTTT. Full variable domain (remainder filled in from reference TRBV15 and TRBJ1-6): DAMVIQNPRYQVTQFGKPVTLSCSQTLNHNVMYWYQQKSSQAPKLLFHYYDKDFNNEADTPDNFQSRRPNTSFCFLDIRSPGLGDTAMYLCATSRDQGRAKKGRPLHFGNGTRLTVT.

This clone has only a few counts. Other nucleotide sequences from this sample produce the same CDR3. Here the CDR3 DNA reads TGTGCCAGCAGTTTCTCGACTGGGAACACTGAAGCTTTCTTT. This encodes CASSFSTGNTEAFF. The V gene is TRBV5-4, the J gene TRBJ1-1, with D unresolved. CDR3 length equals 14 residues. CDR1 is SGHNT and CDR2 is YYREEE in the germline V gene (reference sequence). Trimming shortened V by 5 bases and J by 1 base, and 12 bases separated the two germline ends.

The chain is built from TRBV30 and TRBJ2-7, with 7 bases fitting TRBD2. Germline V gives CDR1 GTSNPN, CDR2 SVGIG (reference sequence). The CDR3 has 16 residues. After removal of 2 bases from V and 2 bases from J, the junction contained 12 bases not matched to a gene. The DNA for the CDR3 is TGTGCCTGGAGTCCCCGACTAGCCGAATACCCCTACGAGCAGTACTTC. It translates to CAWSPRLAEYPYEQYF.

The chain is built from TRBV5-5 and TRBJ1-2; TRBD1 matches 9 bases. The CDR3 is made up of 16 amino acids. Germline assignment: CDR1 SGHKS and CDR2 YYEKEE (reference sequence). Trimming cost V 0 bases and J 5 bases; bases outside gene matches: 8. CDR3 region: CASSLATGGAEYGYTF. The CDR3 DNA reads TGTGCCAGCAGCTTGGCCACAGGGGGCGCAGAGTATGGCTACACCTTC.